The rows below give T cell receptor beta chains drawn from one sample of a study of blood T cell repertoires in COVID-19. The assay was immunoSEQ multiplex PCR, and TCRdb's table has in-frame clones only and misses some. The data contain some 76,000 clones, approximately 80% of them singletons. Sequences were obtained from peripheral blood. The receptors were sampled from a woman aged 55-69 years with acute or convalescent COVID-19. CDR3s include the opening cysteine and the closing phenylalanine or tryptophan. Each record gives: D gene, V gene, J gene, clone size, CDR3 protein, CDR3 DNA. D genes are given only for firm matches. Clone size is stated in some rows and not others, as once, few, many or a class when expanded.

D: .
V: TRBV7-2
J: TRBJ1-1
size: .
CDR3: CASSREWGQGNTEAFF
DNA: TGTGCCAGCAGCCGTGAATGGGGACAAGGGAACACTGAAGCTTTCTTT

D: .
V: TRBV11-3
J: TRBJ2-2
size: .
CDR3: CASTRDTLGTGELFF
DNA: TGTGCCAGCACCCGGGACACCCTTGGGACCGGGGAGCTGTTTTTT

D: TRBD1
V: TRBV4-3
J: TRBJ1-6
size: .
CDR3: CASSGGQFYNSPLHF
DNA: TGCGCCAGCAGCGGGGGACAGTTCTATAATTCACCCCTCCACTTT

D: TRBD2
V: TRBV7-2
J: TRBJ2-1
size: .
CDR3: CASSLPSGGAYNEQFF
DNA: TGTGCCAGCAGCTTACCAAGCGGGGGGGCCTACAATGAGCAGTTCTTC

D: .
V: TRBV30
J: TRBJ2-7
size: .
CDR3: CAWSLGLLNSYEQYF
DNA: TGTGCCTGGAGTTTAGGACTGCTAAACTCCTACGAGCAGTACTTC

D: TRBD1
V: TRBV7-9
J: TRBJ1-4
size: .
CDR3: CATQLQGVTNEKLFF
DNA: TGTGCCACGCAACTACAGGGGGTGACTAATGAAAAACTGTTTTTT

D: .
V: TRBV6-2/TRBV6-3
J: TRBJ1-1
size: .
CDR3: CASSRYLTEAFF
DNA: TGTGCCAGCAGCCGCTACCTCACTGAAGCTTTCTTT

D: TRBD1
V: TRBV19
J: TRBJ1-2
size: .
CDR3: CASSRQGARGYGYTF
DNA: TGTGCCAGTAGTAGACAGGGGGCCCGCGGCTATGGCTACACCTTC

D: TRBD1
V: TRBV7-7
J: TRBJ1-4
size: .
CDR3: CASSPGQGPNEKLFF
DNA: TGTGCCAGCAGCCCCGGACAGGGGCCTAATGAAAAACTGTTTTTT

D: .
V: TRBV9
J: TRBJ1-6
size: .
CDR3: CASSVEQGWNSPLHF
DNA: TGTGCCAGCAGCGTAGAACAGGGCTGGAATTCACCCCTCCACTTT

D: TRBD1
V: TRBV28
J: TRBJ2-7
size: .
CDR3: CASSRQGSGYEQYF
DNA: TGTGCCAGCAGTAGACAGGGATCGGGCTACGAGCAGTACTTC

D: .
V: TRBV15
J: TRBJ2-1
size: .
CDR3: CATSRVGASYNEQFF
DNA: TGTGCCACCAGCAGAGTTGGGGCCTCCTACAATGAGCAGTTCTTC

D: .
V: TRBV1
J: TRBJ1-5
size: .
CDR3: CTSSQVSNDREVQPQHF
DNA: TGCACCAGCAGCCAAGTTAGTAATGACAGGGAAGTTCAGCCCCAGCATTTT

D: TRBD1
V: TRBV30
J: TRBJ1-5
size: .
CDR3: CAWRGQGSQPQHF
DNA: TGTGCCTGGAGGGGACAGGGTAGTCAGCCCCAGCATTTT

D: .
V: TRBV9
J: TRBJ2-1
size: .
CDR3: CASSESASSYNEQFF
DNA: TGTGCCAGCAGTGAGAGCGCAAGCTCCTACAATGAGCAGTTCTTC

D: .
V: TRBV5-1
J: TRBJ1-4
size: .
CDR3: CASSRGGDEKLFF
DNA: TGCGCCAGCAGCCGGGGGGGAGATGAAAAACTGTTTTTT

D: .
V: TRBV28
J: TRBJ2-7
size: .
CDR3: CASAGGAAYEQYF
DNA: TGTGCCAGCGCAGGCGGGGCGGCCTACGAGCAGTACTTC

D: TRBD1
V: TRBV7-2
J: TRBJ1-2
size: .
CDR3: CASSLWTGGPYGYTF
DNA: TGTGCCAGCAGCCTCTGGACAGGGGGCCCCTATGGCTACACCTTC

D: .
V: TRBV5-6
J: TRBJ2-7
size: once
CDR3: CASSVGPYEQYF
DNA: TGTGCCAGCAGCGTTGGCCCCTACGAGCAGTACTTC

D: TRBD1
V: TRBV6-5
J: TRBJ2-1
size: once
CDR3: CASKGQGFYNEQFF
DNA: TGTGCCAGCAAGGGACAGGGGTTTTACAATGAGCAGTTCTTC

D: .
V: TRBV5-1
J: TRBJ1-6
size: few
CDR3: CASSLLDTYNSPLHF
DNA: TGCGCCAGCAGCCTACTGGACACATATAATTCACCCCTCCACTTT

D: .
V: TRBV3-1/TRBV3-2
J: TRBJ2-5
size: .
CDR3: CASSQSPRGGPETQYF
DNA: TGTGCCAGCAGCCAGAGTCCTAGGGGGGGGCCAGAGACCCAGTACTTC

D: TRBD2
V: TRBV5-6
J: TRBJ2-1
size: once
CDR3: CASSLMRGVHNEQFF
DNA: TGTGCCAGCAGCTTGATGCGGGGGGTCCACAATGAGCAGTTCTTC

D: TRBD1
V: TRBV28
J: TRBJ1-4
size: .
CDR3: CALGGQGSPTNEKLFF
DNA: TGTGCCCTTGGGGGACAGGGATCACCAACTAATGAAAAACTGTTTTTT

D: .
V: TRBV19
J: TRBJ1-5
size: few
CDR3: CASSIREFSNQPQHF
DNA: TGTGCCAGTAGTATTCGCGAGTTTAGCAATCAGCCCCAGCATTTT

D: .
V: TRBV6-5
J: TRBJ1-2
size: .
CDR3: CASSPRPDWVHGYTF
DNA: TGTGCCAGCAGTCCTAGACCGGACTGGGTCCATGGCTACACCTTC

D: .
V: TRBV12-3/TRBV12-4
J: TRBJ1-1
size: .
CDR3: CASSLYMNTEAFF
DNA: TGTGCCAGCAGTTTATACATGAACACTGAAGCTTTCTTT